The clone carrying this T cell receptor beta chain was counted a single time. Antigen: not known. The germline gives CDR1 SGHRS, CDR2 YFSETQ. Trimming took 2 bases from V and 5 from J, leaving 13 bases between them. The CDR3 length is 15 residues. The data originate from a study of cytomegalovirus exposure and HLA in healthy donors. Study background: Around 180 million T cells yielded roughly 100 million unique TCR beta sequences, as an earlier analysis found. Study-wide results and caveats: An Asian-associated ancestry cluster reportedly showed fewer N-insertions than the approximately 600-donor mean in a later analysis. The authors listed about 170 TCR beta chains as cytomegalovirus-associated. Later on, an analysis tied 15,000 to 20,000 TCR beta sequences to HLA alleles at 0.05 false discovery rate.

This PCR relied on a set of 60 Vbeta primers and 13 Jbeta primers. Sequencing was performed with immunoSEQ multiplex PCR; in TCRdb, only in-frame clones are kept and a portion is missing. The sample comprises about 140,000 clones, 75% of which are singletons, and 3.3% rests with the top ten. Sequencing was done on a sample of PBMCs. The chain joins TRBV5-1 to TRBJ1-4; no firm D call. The receptor comes from a man between 35 and 55 years old in good health and CMV-seronegative. The CDR3 DNA is TGCGCCAGCAGCTTTAACAACCCCCACAATGAAAAACTGTTTTTT. Its translation is CASSFNNPHNEKLFF.